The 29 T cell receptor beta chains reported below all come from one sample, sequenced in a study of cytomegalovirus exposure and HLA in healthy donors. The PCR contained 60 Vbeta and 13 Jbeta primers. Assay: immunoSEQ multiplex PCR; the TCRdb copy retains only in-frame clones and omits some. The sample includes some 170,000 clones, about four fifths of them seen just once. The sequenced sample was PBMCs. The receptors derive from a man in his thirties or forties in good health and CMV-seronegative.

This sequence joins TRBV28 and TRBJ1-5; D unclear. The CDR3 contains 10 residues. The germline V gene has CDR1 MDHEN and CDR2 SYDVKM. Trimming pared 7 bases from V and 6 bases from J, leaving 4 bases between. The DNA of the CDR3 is TGTGCCAGCAATAGTCAGCCCCAGCATTTT. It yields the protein CASNSQPQHF.

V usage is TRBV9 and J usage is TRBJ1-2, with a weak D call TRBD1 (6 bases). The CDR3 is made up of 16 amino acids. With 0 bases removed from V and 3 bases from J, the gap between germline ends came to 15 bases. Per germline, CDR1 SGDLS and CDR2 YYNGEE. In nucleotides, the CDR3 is TGTGCCAGCAGCGTAGCTCACGGGGGGCGCGACTATGGCTACACCTTC. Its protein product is CASSVAHGGRDYGYTF.

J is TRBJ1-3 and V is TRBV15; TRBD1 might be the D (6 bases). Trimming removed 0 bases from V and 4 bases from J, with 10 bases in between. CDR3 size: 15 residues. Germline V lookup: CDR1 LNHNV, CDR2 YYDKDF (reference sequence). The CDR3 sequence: CATSRDGQFGNTIYF. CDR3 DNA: TGTGCCACCAGCAGAGATGGACAGTTCGGAAACACCATATATTTT.

This CDR3 reads CASSWARGGRNTGELFF. CDR3 DNA: TGTGCCAGCAGCTGGGCCCGGGGAGGGCGAAACACCGGGGAGCTGTTTTTT. The chain has TRBV9 and TRBJ2-2, with 7 bases lining up with TRBD2. CDR3 length: 17 amino acids. V trimming: 4 bases; J trimming: 2 bases; junction bases outside the gene matches: 11. Germline V gives CDR1 SGDLS, CDR2 YYNGEE.

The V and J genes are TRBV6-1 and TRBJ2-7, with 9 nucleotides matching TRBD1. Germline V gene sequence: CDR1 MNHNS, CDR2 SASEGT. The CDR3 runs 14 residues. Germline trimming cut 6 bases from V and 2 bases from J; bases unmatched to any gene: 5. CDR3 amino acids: CASRETGGPYEQYF. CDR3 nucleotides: TGTGCCAGCAGGGAGACAGGGGGGCCCTACGAGCAGTACTTC.

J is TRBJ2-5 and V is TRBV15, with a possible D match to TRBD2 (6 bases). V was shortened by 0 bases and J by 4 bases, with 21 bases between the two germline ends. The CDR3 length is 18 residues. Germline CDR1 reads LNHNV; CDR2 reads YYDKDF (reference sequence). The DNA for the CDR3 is TGTGCCACCAGCAGAGAAAGGTGGAGGGACGGGGAGCGAGAGACCCAGTACTTC. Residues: CATSRERWRDGERETQYF.

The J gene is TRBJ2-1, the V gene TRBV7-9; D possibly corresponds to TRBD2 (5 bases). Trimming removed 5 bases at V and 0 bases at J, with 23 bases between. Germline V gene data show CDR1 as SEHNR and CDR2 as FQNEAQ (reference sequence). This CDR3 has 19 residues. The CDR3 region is CASSVLILFRGSSYNEQFF. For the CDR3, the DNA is TGTGCCAGCAGCGTCTTAATCCTTTTCCGGGGATCCTCCTACAATGAGCAGTTCTTC.

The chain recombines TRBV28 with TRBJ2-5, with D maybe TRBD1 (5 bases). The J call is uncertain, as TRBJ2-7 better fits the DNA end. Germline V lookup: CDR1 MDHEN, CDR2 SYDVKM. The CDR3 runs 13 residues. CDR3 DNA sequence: TGTGCCAGCATCAGGGAAAGGTTTGACGAGCAGTACTTC. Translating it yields CASIRERFDEQYF.

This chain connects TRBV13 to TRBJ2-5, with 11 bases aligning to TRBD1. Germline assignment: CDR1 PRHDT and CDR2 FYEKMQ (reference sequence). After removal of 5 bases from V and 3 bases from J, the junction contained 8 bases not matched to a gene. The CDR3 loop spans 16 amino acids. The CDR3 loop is CASSRTDRGHEETQYF. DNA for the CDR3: TGTGCCAGCAGCCGCACGGACAGGGGGCATGAAGAGACCCAGTACTTC.

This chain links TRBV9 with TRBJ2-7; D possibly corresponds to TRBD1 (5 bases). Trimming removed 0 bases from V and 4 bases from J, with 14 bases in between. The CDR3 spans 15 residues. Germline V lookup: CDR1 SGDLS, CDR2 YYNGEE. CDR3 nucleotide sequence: TGTGCCAGCAGCGTAGGGGAAGGGGCCATATACGAGCAGTACTTC. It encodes CASSVGEGAIYEQYF. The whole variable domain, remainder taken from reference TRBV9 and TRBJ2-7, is DSGVTQTPKHLITATGQRVTLRCSPRSGDLSVYWYQQSLDQGLQFLIQYYNGEERAKGNILERFSAQQFPDLHSELNLSSLELGDSALYFCASSVGEGAIYEQYFGPGTRLTVT.

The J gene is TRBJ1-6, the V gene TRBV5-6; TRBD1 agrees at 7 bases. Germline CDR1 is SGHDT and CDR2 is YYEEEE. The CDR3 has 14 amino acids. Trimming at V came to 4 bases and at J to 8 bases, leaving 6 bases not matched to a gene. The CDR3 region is CASSDRVFDSPLHF. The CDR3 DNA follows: TGTGCCAGCAGCGACAGGGTTTTTGATTCACCCCTCCACTTT.

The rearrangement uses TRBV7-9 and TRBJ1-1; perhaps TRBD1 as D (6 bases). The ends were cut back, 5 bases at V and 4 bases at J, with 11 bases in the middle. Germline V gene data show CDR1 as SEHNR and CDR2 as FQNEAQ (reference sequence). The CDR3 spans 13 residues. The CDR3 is CASSTQGSTEAFF. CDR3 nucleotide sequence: TGTGCCAGCAGCACGCAGGGGAGCACTGAAGCTTTCTTT.

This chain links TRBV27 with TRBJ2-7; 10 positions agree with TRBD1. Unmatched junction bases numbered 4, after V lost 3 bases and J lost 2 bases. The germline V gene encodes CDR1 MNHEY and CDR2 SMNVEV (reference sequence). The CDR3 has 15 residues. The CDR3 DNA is TGTGCCAGCAGTTTTGCGGGACAGGGGACCTACGAGCAGTACTTC. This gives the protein CASSFAGQGTYEQYF.

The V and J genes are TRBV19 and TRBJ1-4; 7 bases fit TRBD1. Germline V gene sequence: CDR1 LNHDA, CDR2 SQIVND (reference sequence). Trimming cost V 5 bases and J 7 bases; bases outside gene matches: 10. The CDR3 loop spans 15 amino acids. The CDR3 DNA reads TGTGCCAGTAGTGCCGGACAGGCCATCATTGAAAAACTGTTTTTT. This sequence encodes CASSAGQAIIEKLFF. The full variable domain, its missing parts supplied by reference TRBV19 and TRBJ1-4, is DGGITQSPKYLFRKEGQNVTLSCEQNLNHDAMYWYRQDPGQGLRLIYYSQIVNDFQKGDIAEGYSVSREKKESFPLTVTSAQKNPTAFYLCASSAGQAIIEKLFFGSGTQLSVL.

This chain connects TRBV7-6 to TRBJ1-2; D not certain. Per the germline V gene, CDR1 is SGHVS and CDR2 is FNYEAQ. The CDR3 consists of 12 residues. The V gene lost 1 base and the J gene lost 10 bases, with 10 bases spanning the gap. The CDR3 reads CASSLGSPDYTF. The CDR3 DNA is TGTGCCAGCAGCTTAGGCAGTCCAGACTACACCTTC.

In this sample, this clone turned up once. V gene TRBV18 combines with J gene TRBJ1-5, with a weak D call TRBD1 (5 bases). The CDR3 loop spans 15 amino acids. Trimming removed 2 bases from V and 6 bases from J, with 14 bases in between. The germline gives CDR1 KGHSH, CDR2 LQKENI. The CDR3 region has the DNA TGTGCCAGCTCACCAGACGTTCAGGGCGGTCAGCCCCAGCATTTT. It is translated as CASSPDVQGGQPQHF.

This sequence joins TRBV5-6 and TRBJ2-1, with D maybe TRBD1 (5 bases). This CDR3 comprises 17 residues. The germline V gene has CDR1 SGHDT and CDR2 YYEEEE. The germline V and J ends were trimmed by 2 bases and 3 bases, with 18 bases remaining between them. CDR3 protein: CASSFQQVLGVYNEQFF. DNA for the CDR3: TGTGCCAGCAGCTTCCAACAGGTCCTTGGCGTCTACAATGAGCAGTTCTTC.

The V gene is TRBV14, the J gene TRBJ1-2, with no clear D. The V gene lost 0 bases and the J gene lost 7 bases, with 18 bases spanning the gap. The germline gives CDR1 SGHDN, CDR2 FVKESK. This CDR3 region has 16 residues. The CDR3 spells CASSQDGLKIQGGYTF. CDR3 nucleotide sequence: TGTGCCAGCAGCCAAGATGGACTCAAAATCCAAGGTGGCTACACCTTC.

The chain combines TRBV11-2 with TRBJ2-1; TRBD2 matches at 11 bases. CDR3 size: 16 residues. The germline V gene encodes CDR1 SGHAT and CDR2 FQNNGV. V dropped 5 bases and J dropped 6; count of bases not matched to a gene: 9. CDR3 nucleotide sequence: TGTGCCAGCAGCATAAGTAGCGGGAGGGCCTTCAATGAGCAGTTCTTC. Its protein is CASSISSGRAFNEQFF.

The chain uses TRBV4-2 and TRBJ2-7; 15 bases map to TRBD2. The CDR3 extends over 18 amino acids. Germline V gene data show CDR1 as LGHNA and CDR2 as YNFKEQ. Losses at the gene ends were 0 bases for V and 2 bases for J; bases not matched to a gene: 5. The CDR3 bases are TGTGCCAGCAGCCAAGACGGACTAGCGGGAGGGCCGACCTACGAGCAGTACTTC. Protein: CASSQDGLAGGPTYEQYF.

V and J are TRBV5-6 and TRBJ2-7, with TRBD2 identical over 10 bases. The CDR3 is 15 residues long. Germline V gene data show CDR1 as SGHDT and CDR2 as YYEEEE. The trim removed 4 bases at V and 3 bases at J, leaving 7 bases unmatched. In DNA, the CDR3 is TGTGCCAGCAGCCCACTAGCGGGAATGGTCTACGAGCAGTACTTC. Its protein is CASSPLAGMVYEQYF.

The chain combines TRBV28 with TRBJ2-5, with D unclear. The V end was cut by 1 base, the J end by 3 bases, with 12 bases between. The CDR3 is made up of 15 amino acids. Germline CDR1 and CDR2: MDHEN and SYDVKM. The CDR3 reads CASSLFRQSKETQYF. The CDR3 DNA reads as TGTGCCAGCAGTTTATTCAGGCAGAGTAAAGAGACCCAGTACTTC. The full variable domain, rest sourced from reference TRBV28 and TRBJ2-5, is DVKVTQSSRYLVKRTGEKVFLECVQDMDHENMFWYRQDPGLGLRLIYFSYDVKMKEKGDIPEGYSVSREKKERFSLILESASTNQTSMYLCASSLFRQSKETQYFGPGTRLLVL.

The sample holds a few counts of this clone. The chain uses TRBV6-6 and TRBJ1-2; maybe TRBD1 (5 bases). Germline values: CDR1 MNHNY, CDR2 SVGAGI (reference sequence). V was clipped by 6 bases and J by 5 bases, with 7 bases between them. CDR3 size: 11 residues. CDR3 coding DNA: TGTGCCAGCAGACAGGATTATGGCTACACCTTC. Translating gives CASRQDYGYTF.

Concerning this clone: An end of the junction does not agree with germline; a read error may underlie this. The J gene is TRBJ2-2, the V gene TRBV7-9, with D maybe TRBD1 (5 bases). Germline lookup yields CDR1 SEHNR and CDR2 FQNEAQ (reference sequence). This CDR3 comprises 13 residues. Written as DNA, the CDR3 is TGTTCCAGCAGCTTAGTAGGGGCCGGGGAGCTGTTTTTT. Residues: CSSSLVGAGELFF.

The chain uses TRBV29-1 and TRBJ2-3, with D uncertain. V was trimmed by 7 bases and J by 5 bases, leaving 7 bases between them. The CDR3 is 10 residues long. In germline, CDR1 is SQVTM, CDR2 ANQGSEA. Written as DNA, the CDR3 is TGCAGCGGGAGCGAAGATACGCAGTATTTT. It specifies CSGSEDTQYF.

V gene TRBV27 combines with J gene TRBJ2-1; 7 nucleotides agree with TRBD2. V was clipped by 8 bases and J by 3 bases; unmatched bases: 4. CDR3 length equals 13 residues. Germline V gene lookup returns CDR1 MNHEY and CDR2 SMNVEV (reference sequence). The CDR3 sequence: CASSPGGYNEQFF. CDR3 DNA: TGTGCCAGCTCCCCGGGGGGCTACAATGAGCAGTTCTTC.

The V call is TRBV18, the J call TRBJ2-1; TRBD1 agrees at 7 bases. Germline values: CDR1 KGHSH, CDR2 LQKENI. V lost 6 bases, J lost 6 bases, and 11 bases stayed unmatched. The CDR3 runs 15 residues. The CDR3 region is CASSPSDRTFNEQFF. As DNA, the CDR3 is TGTGCCAGCTCCCCATCGGACAGGACCTTCAATGAGCAGTTCTTC.

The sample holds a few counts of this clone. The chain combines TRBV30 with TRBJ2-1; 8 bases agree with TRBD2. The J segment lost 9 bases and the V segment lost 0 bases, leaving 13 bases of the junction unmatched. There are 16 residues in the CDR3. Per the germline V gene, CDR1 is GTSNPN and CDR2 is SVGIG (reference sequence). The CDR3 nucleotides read TGTGCCTGGAGTGTACCCCAACGGGAGGGGTTCCCTGAGCAGTTCTTC. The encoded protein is CAWSVPQREGFPEQFF.

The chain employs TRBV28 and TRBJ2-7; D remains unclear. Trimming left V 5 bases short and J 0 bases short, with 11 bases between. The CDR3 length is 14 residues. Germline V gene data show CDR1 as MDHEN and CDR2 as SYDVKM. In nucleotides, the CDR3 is TGTGCCAGCAGTCCCTGGCCTAGCTCCTACGAGCAGTACTTC. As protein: CASSPWPSSYEQYF. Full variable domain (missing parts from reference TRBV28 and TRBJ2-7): DVKVTQSSRYLVKRTGEKVFLECVQDMDHENMFWYRQDPGLGLRLIYFSYDVKMKEKGDIPEGYSVSREKKERFSLILESASTNQTSMYLCASSPWPSSYEQYFGPGTRLTVT.